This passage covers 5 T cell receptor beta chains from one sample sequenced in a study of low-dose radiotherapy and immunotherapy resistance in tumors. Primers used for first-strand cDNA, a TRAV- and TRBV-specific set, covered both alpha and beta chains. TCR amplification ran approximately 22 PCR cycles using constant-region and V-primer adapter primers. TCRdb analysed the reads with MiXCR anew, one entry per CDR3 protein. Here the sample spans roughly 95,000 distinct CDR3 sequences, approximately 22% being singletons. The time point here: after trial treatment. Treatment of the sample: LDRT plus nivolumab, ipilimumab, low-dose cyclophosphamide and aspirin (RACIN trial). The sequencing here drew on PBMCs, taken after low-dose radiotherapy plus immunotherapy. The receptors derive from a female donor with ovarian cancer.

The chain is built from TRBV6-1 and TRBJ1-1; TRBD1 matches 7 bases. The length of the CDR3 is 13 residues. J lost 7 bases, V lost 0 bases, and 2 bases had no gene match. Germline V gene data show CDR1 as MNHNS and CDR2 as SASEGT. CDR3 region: CASSEAGTVEAFF. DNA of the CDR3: TGTGCCAGCAGTGAAGCGGGGACAGTTGAAGCTTTCTTT.

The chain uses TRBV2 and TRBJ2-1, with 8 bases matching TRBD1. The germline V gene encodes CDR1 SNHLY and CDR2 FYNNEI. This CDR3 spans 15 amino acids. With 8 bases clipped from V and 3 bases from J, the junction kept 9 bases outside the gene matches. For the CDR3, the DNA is TGTGCCAGCCGTCCGGGACAGGCATTCTACAATGAGCAGTTCTTC. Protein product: CASRPGQAFYNEQFF.

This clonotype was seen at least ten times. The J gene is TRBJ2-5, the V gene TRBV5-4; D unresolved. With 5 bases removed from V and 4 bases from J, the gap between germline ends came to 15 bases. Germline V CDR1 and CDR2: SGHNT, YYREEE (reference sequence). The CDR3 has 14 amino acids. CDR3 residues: CASRPDSRSETQYF. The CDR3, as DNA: TGTGCCAGCAGACCTGACTCGAGATCAGAGACCCAGTACTTC.

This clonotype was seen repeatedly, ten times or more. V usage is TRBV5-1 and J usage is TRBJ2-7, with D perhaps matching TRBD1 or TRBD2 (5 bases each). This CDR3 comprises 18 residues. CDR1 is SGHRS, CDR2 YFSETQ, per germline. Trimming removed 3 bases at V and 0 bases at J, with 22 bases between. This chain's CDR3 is CASSSGTLPGMISYEQYF. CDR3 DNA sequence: TGCGCCAGCAGCTCCGGGACCTTACCGGGAATGATCTCCTACGAGCAGTACTTC.

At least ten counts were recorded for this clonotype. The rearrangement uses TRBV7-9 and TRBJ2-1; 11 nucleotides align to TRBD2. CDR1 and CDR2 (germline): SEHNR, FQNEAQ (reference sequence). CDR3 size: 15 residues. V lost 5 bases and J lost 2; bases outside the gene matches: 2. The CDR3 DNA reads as TGTGCCAGCAGCGAGACTAGCGGGGCCTACAATGAGCAGTTCTTC. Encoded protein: CASSETSGAYNEQFF.